This T cell receptor beta chain appears in the sequencing data of a study of T cells after yellow fever vaccination. From the 5' RACE reads, TCRdb called clonotypes with MiXCR, one entry per CDR3 protein. The repertoire has 400,000 to 450,000 distinct CDR3 sequences, around a sixth of them found once; the top ten carry 15% to 20%. General study findings and limits: There was a small share of clonotypes that showed up in both the CD4 and CD8 compartments.

This clonotype was picked up a small number of times. What it binds is not known. The specimen comprised PBMCs, sampled before the yellow fever booster vaccination. The TCR was taken from a man aged 18 to 29 who received the YFV17D yellow fever vaccine.

The CDR3 nucleotides read TGTGCCAGCAGTCTCCAACTAGCGGGGGCAGAGACCCAGTACTTC. It is translated as CASSLQLAGAETQYF. The chain carries TRBV12-3 or TRBV12-4 and TRBJ2-5; 11 bases are shared with TRBD2. The CDR3 has 15 amino acids. Trimming cost V 5 bases and J 4 bases; bases outside gene matches: 6.